The sample holds one count of the clone carrying this T cell receptor (beta chain). The V end lost 9 bases, the J end lost 2 bases, and 11 bases lay between the germline ends. The CDR3 length is 14 residues. Germline assignment: CDR1 SSHAT and CDR2 FNYEAQ (reference sequence). The data stem from a study of control samples from healthy donors and cancer patients. The data were produced by immunoSEQ multiplex PCR, yet TCRdb's version contains in-frame clones alone and is incomplete. The sample records about 100,000 clones, about 88% being singletons. The chain uses TRBV7-7 and TRBJ2-6; D is undetermined. Specimen: blood. The TCR was taken from a woman aged 50 to 60 in good health. The CDR3 protein is CASSQATGANVLTF. CDR3 DNA: TGTGCCAGTTCGCAGGCAACTGGGGCCAACGTCCTGACTTTC.